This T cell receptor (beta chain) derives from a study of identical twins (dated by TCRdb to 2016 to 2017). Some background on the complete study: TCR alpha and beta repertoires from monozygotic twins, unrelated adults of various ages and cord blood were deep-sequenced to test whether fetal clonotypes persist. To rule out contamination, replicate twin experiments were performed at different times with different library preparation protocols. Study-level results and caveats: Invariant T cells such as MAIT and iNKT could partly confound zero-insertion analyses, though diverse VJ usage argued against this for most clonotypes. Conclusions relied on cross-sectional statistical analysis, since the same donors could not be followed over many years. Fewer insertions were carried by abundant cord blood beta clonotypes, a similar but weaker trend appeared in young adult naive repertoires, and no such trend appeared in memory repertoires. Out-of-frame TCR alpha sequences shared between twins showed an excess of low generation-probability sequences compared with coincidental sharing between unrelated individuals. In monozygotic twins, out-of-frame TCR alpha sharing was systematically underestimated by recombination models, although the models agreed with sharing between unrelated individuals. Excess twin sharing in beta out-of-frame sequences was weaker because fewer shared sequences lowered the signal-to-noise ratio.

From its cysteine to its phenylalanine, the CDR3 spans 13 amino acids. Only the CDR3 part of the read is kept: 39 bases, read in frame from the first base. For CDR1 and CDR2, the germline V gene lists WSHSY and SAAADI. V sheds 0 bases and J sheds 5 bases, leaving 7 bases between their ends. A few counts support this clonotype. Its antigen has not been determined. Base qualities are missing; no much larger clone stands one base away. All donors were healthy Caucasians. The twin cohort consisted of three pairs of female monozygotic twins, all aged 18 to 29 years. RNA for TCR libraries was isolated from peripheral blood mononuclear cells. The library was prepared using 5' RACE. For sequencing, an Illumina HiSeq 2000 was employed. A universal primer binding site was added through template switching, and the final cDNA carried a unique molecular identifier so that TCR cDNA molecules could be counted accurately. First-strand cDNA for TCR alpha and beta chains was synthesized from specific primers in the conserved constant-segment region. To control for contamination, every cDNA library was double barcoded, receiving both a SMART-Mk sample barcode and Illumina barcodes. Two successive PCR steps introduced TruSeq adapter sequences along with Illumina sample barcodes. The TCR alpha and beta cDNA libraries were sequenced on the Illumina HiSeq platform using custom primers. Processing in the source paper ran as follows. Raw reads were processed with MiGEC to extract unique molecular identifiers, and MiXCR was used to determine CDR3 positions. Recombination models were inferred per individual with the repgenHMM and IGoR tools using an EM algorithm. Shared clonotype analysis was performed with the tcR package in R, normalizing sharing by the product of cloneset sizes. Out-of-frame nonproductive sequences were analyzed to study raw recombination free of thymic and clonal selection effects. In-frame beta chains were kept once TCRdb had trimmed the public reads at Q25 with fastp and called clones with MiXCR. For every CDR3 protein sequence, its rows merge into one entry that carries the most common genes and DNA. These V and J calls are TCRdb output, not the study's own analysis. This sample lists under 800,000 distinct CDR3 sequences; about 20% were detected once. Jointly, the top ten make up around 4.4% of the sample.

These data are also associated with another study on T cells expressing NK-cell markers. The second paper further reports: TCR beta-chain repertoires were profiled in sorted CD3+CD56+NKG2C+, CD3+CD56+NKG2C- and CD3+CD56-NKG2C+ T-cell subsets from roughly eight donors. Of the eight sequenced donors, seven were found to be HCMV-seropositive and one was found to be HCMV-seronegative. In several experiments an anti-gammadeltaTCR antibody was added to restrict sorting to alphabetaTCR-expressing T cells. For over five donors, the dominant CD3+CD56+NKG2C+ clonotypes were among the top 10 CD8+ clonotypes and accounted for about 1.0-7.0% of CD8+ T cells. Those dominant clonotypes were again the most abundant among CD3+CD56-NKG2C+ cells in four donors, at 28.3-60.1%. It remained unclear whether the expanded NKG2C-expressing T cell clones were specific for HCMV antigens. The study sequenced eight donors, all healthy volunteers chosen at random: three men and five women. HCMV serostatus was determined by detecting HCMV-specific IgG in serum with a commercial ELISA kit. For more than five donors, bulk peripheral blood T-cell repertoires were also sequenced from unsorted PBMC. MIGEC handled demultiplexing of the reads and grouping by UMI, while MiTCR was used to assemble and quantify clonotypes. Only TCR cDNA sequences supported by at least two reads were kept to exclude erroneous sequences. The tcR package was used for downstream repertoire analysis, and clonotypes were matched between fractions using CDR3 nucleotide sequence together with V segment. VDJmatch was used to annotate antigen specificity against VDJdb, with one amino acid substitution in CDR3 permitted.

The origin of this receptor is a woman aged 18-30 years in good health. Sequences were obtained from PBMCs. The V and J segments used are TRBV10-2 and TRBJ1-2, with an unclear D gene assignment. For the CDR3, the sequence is CASSESEGYGYTF. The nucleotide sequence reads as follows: TGCGCCAGCAGTGAGTCGGAGGGTTATGGCTACACCTTC.